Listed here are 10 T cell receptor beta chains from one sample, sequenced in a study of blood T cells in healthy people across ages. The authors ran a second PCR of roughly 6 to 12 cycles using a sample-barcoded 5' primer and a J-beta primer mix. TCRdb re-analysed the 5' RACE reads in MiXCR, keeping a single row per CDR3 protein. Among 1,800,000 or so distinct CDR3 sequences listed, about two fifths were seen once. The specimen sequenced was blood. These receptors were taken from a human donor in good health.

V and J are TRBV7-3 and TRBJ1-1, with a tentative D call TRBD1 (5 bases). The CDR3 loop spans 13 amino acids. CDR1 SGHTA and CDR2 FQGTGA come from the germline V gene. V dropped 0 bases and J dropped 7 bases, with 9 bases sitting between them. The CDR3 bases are TGTGCCAGCAGCTTAACGGGGCCATTTGAAGCTTTCTTT. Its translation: CASSLTGPFEAFF.

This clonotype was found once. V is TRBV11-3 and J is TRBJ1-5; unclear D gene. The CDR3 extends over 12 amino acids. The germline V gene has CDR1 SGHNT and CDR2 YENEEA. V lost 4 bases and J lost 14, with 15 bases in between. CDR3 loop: CASSSLGKGKHF. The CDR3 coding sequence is TGTGCCAGCAGCTCACTGGGGAAAGGGAAGCATTTT. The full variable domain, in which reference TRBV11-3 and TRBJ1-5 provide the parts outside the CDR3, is EAGVVQSPRYKIIEKKQPVAFWCNPISGHNTLYWYLQNLGQGPELLIRYENEEAVDDSQLPKDRFSAERLKGVDSTLKIQPAELGDSAVYLCASSSLGKGKHFGDGTRLSIL.

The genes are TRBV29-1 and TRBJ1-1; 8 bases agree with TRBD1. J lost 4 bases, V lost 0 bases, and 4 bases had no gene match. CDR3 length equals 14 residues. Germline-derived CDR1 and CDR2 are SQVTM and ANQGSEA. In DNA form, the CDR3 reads TGCAGCGTTGAAGATGGCAGGGGGCTCACTGAAGCTTTCTTT. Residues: CSVEDGRGLTEAFF.

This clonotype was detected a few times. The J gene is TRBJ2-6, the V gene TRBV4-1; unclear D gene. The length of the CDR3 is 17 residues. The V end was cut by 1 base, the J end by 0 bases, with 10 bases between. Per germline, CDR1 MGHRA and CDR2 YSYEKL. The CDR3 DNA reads TGCGCCAGCAGCCAAGTCTTAGAGGCCTCTGGGGCCAACGTCCTGACTTTC. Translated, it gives CASSQVLEASGANVLTF.

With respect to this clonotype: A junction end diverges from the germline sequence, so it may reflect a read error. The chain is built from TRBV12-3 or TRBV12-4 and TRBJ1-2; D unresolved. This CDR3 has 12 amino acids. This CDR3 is CTSATARFGYTF. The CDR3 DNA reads TGTACCAGCGCCACCGCGAGGTTTGGCTACACCTTC.

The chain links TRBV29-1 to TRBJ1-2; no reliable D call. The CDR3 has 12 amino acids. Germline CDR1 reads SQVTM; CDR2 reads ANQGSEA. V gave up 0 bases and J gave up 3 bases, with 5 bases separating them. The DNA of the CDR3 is TGCAGCGTTGAAGACCGGCACTATGGCTACACCTTC. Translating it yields CSVEDRHYGYTF.

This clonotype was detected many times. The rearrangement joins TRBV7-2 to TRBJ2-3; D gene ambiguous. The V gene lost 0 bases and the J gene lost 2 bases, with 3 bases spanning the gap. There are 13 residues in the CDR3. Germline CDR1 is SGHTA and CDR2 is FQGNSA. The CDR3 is CASSLALTDTQYF. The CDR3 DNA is TGTGCCAGCAGCTTAGCCCTCACAGATACGCAGTATTTT.

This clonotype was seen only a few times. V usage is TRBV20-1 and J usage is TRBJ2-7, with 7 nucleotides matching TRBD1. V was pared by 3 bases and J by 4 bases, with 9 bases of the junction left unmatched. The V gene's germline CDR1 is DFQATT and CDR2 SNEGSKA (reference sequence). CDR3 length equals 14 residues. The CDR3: CSASQGGAGYEQYF. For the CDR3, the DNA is TGCAGTGCTAGCCAAGGGGGCGCAGGATACGAGCAGTACTTC.

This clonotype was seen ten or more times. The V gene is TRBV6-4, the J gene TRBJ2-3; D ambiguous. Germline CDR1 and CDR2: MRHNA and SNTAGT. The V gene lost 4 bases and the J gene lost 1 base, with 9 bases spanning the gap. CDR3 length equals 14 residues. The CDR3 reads CASSVEERTDTQYF. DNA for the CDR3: TGTGCCAGCAGTGTTGAGGAACGCACAGATACGCAGTATTTT.

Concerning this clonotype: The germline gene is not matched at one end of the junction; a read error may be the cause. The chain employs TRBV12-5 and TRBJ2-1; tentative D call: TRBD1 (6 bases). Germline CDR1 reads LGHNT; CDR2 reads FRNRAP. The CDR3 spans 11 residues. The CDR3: CVSGRGNEQFF. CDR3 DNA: TGTGTTAGTGGAAGGGGGAATGAGCAGTTCTTC. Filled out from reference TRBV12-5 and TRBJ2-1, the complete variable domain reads DARVTQTPRHKVTEMGQEVTMRCQPILGHNTVFWYRQTMMQGLELLAYFRNRAPLDDSGMPKDRFSAEMPDATLATLKIQPSEPRDSAVYFCVSGRGNEQFFGPGTRLTVL.